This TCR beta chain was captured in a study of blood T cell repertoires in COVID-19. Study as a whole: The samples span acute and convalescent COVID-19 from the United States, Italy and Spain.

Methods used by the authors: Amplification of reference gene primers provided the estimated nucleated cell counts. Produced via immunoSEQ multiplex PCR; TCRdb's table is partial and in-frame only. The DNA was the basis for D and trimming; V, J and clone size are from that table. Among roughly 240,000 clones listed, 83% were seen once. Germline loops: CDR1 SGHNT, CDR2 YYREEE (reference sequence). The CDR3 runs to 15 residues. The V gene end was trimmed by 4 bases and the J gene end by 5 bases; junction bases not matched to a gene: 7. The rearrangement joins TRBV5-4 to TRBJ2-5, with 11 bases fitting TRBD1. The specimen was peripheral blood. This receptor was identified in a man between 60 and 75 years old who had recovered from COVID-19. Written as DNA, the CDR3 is TGTGCCAGCAGCACACGGACAGGGGGCCAGGAGACCCAGTACTTC. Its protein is CASSTRTGGQETQYF.